Listed here is a single T cell receptor (beta chain). This entry comes from a study of control samples from healthy donors and cancer patients. V trimming: 6 bases; J trimming: 6 bases; junction bases outside the gene matches: 10. This CDR3 is 15 amino acids long. CDR1 and CDR2 (germline): SNHLY, FYNNEI. Some clones are missing from TCRdb's copy, which holds only in-frame ones; the method was immunoSEQ multiplex PCR. The sample consists of over 100,000 clones, 90% of them appearing once. Material: blood. The chain is built from TRBV2 and TRBJ1-2; 10 bases align to TRBD1. The sequence was obtained from a man in his forties in good health. CDR3 amino acids: CASSPIRGQGNGYTF. In DNA, the CDR3 is TGTGCCAGCAGCCCTATTAGGGGACAGGGGAATGGCTACACCTTC.